The source of this TCR beta chain is a study of cytomegalovirus exposure and HLA in healthy donors. Comments on this clone: Its antigen is not identified.

The CDR3 runs 14 residues. Germline-derived CDR1 and CDR2 are SEHNR and FQNEAQ (reference sequence). Trimming cost V 5 bases and J 6 bases, with 14 bases left between them. It was with 60 Vbeta and 13 Jbeta primers that the PCR ran. Sequencing was performed with immunoSEQ multiplex PCR; in TCRdb, only in-frame clones are kept and a portion is missing. This sample yields 100,000 to 150,000 clones, of which 80% to 90% are seen a single time; roughly 2.6% belongs to the top ten. Study-wide findings and caveats: Researchers counted 164 TCR beta chains as cytomegalovirus-associated. When analyzed later, the rates of TCR association showed variation by HLA locus, with DRB1 the most and HLA-C the fewest. A few of the chains that were CMV-associated were confirmed in vitro to be specific for CMV antigens. Being indistinguishable, some V segments were excluded, TRBV6-2 and TRBV6-3 among them.

The sample was PBMCs. The sequence derives from a man in his fifties or sixties in good health and CMV-seronegative. This rearrangement joins TRBV7-9 to TRBJ1-5; D is undetermined. The CDR3, as DNA: TGTGCCAGCAGCGCCCCAGGTGTAGGTCAGCCCCAGCATTTT. Amino acid sequence: CASSAPGVGQPQHF.